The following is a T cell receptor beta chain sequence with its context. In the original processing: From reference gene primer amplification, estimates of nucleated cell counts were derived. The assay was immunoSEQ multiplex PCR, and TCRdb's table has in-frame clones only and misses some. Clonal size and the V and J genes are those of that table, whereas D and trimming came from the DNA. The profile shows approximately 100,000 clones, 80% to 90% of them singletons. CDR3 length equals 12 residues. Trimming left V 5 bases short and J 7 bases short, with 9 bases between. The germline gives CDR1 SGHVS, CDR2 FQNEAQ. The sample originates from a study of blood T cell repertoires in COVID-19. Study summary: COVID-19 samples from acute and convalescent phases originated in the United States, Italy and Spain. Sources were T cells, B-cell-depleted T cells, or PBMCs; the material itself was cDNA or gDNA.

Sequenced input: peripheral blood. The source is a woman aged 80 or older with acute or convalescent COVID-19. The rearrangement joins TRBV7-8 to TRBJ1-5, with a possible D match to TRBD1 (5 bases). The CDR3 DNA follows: TGTGCCAGCAGCCCGGGGGTGCAGCCCCAGCATTTT. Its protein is CASSPGVQPQHF.